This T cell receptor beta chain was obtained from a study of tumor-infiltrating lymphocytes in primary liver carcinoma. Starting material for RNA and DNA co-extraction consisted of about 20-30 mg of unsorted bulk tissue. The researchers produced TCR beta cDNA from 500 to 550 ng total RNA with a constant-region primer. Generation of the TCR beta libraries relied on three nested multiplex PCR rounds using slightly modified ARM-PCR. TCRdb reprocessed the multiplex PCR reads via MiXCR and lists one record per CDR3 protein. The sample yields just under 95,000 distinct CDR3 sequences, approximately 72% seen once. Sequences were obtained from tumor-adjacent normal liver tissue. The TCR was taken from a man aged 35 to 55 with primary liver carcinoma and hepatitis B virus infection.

The CDR3 nucleotides are TGCGCCAGCTGTCAGGAGGGAACAGGGAAGGATCAGCCCCAGCATTTT. It is translated as CASCQEGTGKDQPQHF. V gene TRBV4-1 combines with J gene TRBJ1-5; D perhaps matches TRBD1 (6 bases). Germline loops: CDR1 MGHRA, CDR2 YSYEKL. This CDR3 is 16 amino acids long. V dropped 8 bases and J dropped 5 bases, with 22 bases sitting between them.